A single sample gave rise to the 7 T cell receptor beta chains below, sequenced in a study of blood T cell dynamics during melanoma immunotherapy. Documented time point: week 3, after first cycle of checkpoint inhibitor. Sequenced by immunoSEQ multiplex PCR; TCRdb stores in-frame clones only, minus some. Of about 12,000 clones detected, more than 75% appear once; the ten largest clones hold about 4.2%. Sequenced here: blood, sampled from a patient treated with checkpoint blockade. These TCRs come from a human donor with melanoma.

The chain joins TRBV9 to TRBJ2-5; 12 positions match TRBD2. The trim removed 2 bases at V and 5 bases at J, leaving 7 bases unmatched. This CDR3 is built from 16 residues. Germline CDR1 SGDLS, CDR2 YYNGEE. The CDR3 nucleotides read TGTGCCAGCAGCGTCCTGACTAGCGGGGGAGGGGAGACCCAGTACTTC. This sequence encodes CASSVLTSGGGETQYF.

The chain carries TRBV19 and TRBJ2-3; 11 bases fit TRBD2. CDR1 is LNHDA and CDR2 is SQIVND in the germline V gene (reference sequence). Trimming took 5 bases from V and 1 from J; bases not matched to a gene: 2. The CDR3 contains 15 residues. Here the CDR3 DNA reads TGTGCCAGTAGTGCGACTAGCGGGGGCACAGATACGCAGTATTTT. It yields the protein CASSATSGGTDTQYF.

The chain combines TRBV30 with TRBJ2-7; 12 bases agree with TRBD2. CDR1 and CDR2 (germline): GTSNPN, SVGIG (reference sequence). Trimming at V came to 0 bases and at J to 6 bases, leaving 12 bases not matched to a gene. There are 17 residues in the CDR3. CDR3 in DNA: TGTGCCTGGAGTGTTTTAACTGCGGGACTAGCGGGCCGCGAGCAGTACTTC. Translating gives CAWSVLTAGLAGREQYF.

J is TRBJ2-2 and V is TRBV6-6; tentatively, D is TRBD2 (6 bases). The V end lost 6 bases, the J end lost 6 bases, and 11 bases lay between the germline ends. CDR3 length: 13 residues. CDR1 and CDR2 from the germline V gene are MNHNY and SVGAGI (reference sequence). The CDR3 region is CASRRLDPGELFF. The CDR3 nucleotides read TGTGCCAGCAGACGACTAGACCCCGGGGAGCTGTTTTTT.

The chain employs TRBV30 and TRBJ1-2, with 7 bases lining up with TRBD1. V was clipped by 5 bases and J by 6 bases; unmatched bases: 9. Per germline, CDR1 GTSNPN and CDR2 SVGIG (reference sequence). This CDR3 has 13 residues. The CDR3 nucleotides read TGTGCCTGGGGCAGACAGGGAGGAGATGGCTACACCTTC. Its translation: CAWGRQGGDGYTF.

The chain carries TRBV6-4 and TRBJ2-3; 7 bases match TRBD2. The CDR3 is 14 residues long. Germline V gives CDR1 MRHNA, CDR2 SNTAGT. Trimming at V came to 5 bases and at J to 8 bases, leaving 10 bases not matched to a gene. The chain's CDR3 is CASSIAGDSGTQYF. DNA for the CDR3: TGTGCCAGCAGTATTGCGGGGGATTCTGGTACGCAGTATTTT.

The CDR3 coding sequence is TGTGCCAGTAGTCCCTTTGGACAGGGGGGGACCCAGTACTTC. This encodes CASSPFGQGGTQYF. The gene calls are TRBV19 and TRBJ2-5; 10 positions match TRBD1. Germline V gene data show CDR1 as LNHDA and CDR2 as SQIVND (reference sequence). The junction had 7 bases not matched to a gene; V was cut back by 5 bases and J by 7 bases. The CDR3 covers 14 residues.